The clone carrying this TCR beta chain was seen just once. The CDR3 covers 16 residues. The germline V gene encodes CDR1 SGHTA and CDR2 FQGTGA. V was cut by 5 bases and J by 0 bases, with 14 bases left in between. The sample is drawn from a study of blood T cell repertoires in COVID-19. In the original workflow: Estimation of nucleated cell counts was performed using reference gene primer amplification. Measured with immunoSEQ multiplex PCR; TCRdb has only the in-frame clones, and not every one. V and J calls and clone size are given by that table; D and trimming were obtained from the DNA. Among about 44,000 clones listed, roughly nine tenths were seen once.

The rearrangement joins TRBV7-3 to TRBJ2-1; perhaps TRBD1 as D (6 bases). The receptor was isolated from a man between 65 and 79 years old with active COVID-19. The sequenced material came from peripheral blood. CDR3: CASSPRQASSYNEQFF. The CDR3 DNA is TGTGCCAGCAGCCCCAGACAGGCGAGCTCCTACAATGAGCAGTTCTTC. Variable domain in full (rest from reference TRBV7-3 and TRBJ2-1): GAGVSQTPSNKVTEKGKYVELRCDPISGHTALYWYRQSLGQGPEFLIYFQGTGAADDSGLPNDRFFAVRPEGSVSTLKIQRTERGDSAVYLCASSPRQASSYNEQFFGPGTRLTVL.